Listed here are 10 T cell receptor beta chains from one sample, sequenced in a study of cytomegalovirus exposure and HLA in healthy donors. Vbeta (60) and Jbeta (13) primers were used in the PCR. Here immunoSEQ multiplex PCR was the method, and the copy in TCRdb shows in-frame clones only, minus some. The sample consists of more than 90,000 clones, 65% to 85% of them appearing once. The sample was PBMCs. Source of these receptors: a man aged 50 to 59 in good health and CMV-seronegative.

V gene TRBV5-1 combines with J gene TRBJ1-5; TRBD1 agrees at 9 bases. The CDR3 runs 15 residues. The junction had 5 bases not matched to a gene; V was cut back by 0 bases and J by 7 bases. Per germline, CDR1 SGHRS and CDR2 YFSETQ. DNA for the CDR3: TGCGCCAGCAGCTTGGACGGGACAGGGTCCCAGCCCCAGCATTTT. This encodes CASSLDGTGSQPQHF.

The V and J genes are TRBV4-1 and TRBJ2-6; TRBD1 might be the D (7 bases). This CDR3 has 18 amino acids. Trimming shortened V by 3 bases and J by 7 bases, and 22 bases separated the two germline ends. CDR1 MGHRA and CDR2 YSYEKL come from the germline V gene. This chain's CDR3 is CASSQEGSVRGIANVLTF. In DNA, the CDR3 is TGCGCCAGCAGCCAGGAGGGTTCTGTCAGGGGGATAGCCAACGTCCTGACTTTC.

The chain carries TRBV15 and TRBJ2-4, with D possibly matching TRBD1 (5 bases). The CDR3 is 16 amino acids. The V and J ends lost 3 bases and 5 bases respectively, with 17 bases between them. The germline CDR1 and CDR2 sequences are LNHNV and YYDKDF (reference sequence). CDR3: CATSRSIGQGENIQYF. CDR3 in DNA: TGTGCCACCAGCAGGTCGATTGGGCAGGGTGAAAACATTCAGTACTTC.

This chain links TRBV7-2 with TRBJ1-1, with D possibly being TRBD1 (5 bases). This CDR3 contains 16 residues. The V end was cut by 5 bases, the J end by 0 bases, with 16 bases between. Germline V gene lookup returns CDR1 SGHTA and CDR2 FQGNSA. The CDR3 sequence: CASSARQFGLNTEAFF. The CDR3 DNA reads TGTGCCAGCAGCGCCCGACAGTTCGGGCTGAACACTGAAGCTTTCTTT.

The gene calls are TRBV7-9 and TRBJ2-7, with a possible D match to TRBD1 (5 bases). Trimming took off 2 bases at V and 6 bases at J, with 17 bases between the two ends. The CDR3 is 15 residues long. Germline loops: CDR1 SEHNR, CDR2 FQNEAQ (reference sequence). This CDR3 reads CASSLSPQGDVEQYF. For the CDR3, the DNA is TGTGCCAGCAGCTTAAGTCCCCAGGGTGACGTCGAGCAGTACTTC.

This chain uses TRBV25-1 with TRBJ2-7, with TRBD2 matching 14 bases. The trim removed 3 bases at V and 6 bases at J, leaving 4 bases unmatched. The CDR3 is 15 residues long. Germline V gene lookup returns CDR1 MGHDK and CDR2 SYGVNS. CDR3 protein: CASSEGLAGVGEQYF. The CDR3 DNA is TGTGCCAGCAGTGAGGGACTAGCGGGAGTTGGCGAGCAGTACTTC.

This clone was seen more than once but under ten times. CDR3 nucleotide sequence: TGCGCCAGCAGCTTGGCCGGAACAACTCAAGGGGCTGAAGCTTTCTTT. It translates to CASSLAGTTQGAEAFF. The chain is built from TRBV5-1 and TRBJ1-1; TRBD1 might be the D (5 bases). Germline CDR1 and CDR2: SGHRS and YFSETQ. The germline V and J ends were trimmed by 0 bases and 6 bases, with 18 bases remaining between them. The CDR3 runs 16 residues.

The chain joins TRBV9 to TRBJ2-1, with 8 nucleotides matching TRBD2. Germline V gene data show CDR1 as SGDLS and CDR2 as YYNGEE. CDR3 size: 15 residues. With 3 bases clipped from V and 6 bases from J, the junction kept 8 bases outside the gene matches. The CDR3 here is CASSAREGRGNEQFF. CDR3 DNA sequence: TGTGCCAGCAGCGCACGGGAGGGCCGAGGCAATGAGCAGTTCTTC.

V usage is TRBV9 and J usage is TRBJ2-7; weak D call: TRBD2 (7 bases). Per the germline V gene, CDR1 is SGDLS and CDR2 is YYNGEE. The germline V and J ends were trimmed by 3 bases and 1 base, with 20 bases remaining between them. The CDR3 consists of 17 residues. CDR3 loop: CASSGGERGGQSYEQYF. CDR3 DNA sequence: TGTGCCAGCAGCGGCGGTGAGAGGGGGGGGCAGTCCTACGAGCAGTACTTC. The whole variable domain, filled in from reference TRBV9 and TRBJ2-7, reads DSGVTQTPKHLITATGQRVTLRCSPRSGDLSVYWYQQSLDQGLQFLIQYYNGEERAKGNILERFSAQQFPDLHSELNLSSLELGDSALYFCASSGGERGGQSYEQYFGPGTRLTVT.

The chain recombines TRBV4-1 with TRBJ2-3, with D possibly TRBD2 on 6 matching bases. Between the trimmed V and J ends, which lost 0 bases and 6 bases, there was a span of 19 bases. The CDR3 is 17 amino acids. Germline V CDR1 and CDR2: MGHRA, YSYEKL. The CDR3 DNA reads as TGCGCCAGCAGCCAAGATAGCGGTCAGTCAGAGGGGGATACGCAGTATTTT. Its protein is CASSQDSGQSEGDTQYF.